This entry features one T cell receptor beta chain sequence. Germline CDR1 is SNHLY and CDR2 is FYNNEI. Trimming shortened V by 3 bases and J by 0 bases, and 6 bases separated the two germline ends. The CDR3 spans 14 residues. Under the authors' procedure: Scientists estimated how many nucleated cells there were by amplifying reference gene primers. The table came from immunoSEQ multiplex PCR; TCRdb's copy has only in-frame clones and leaves some out. That table furnishes V, J and clone size, whereas the DNA furnished D and trimming. The sample consists of tens of thousands of clones, approximately 80% of them appearing once. The entry originates in a study of blood T cell repertoires in COVID-19. The wider study: Researchers got acute and convalescent COVID-19 samples from the United States, Italy and Spain.

The source of this sequence is a man aged 80 or over with acute or convalescent COVID-19. V is TRBV2 and J is TRBJ2-1; D remains unclear. The sequencing sample was made of peripheral blood. This CDR3 reads CASSEESSYNEQFF. In nucleotides, the CDR3 is TGTGCCAGCAGTGAGGAGAGCTCCTACAATGAGCAGTTCTTC.